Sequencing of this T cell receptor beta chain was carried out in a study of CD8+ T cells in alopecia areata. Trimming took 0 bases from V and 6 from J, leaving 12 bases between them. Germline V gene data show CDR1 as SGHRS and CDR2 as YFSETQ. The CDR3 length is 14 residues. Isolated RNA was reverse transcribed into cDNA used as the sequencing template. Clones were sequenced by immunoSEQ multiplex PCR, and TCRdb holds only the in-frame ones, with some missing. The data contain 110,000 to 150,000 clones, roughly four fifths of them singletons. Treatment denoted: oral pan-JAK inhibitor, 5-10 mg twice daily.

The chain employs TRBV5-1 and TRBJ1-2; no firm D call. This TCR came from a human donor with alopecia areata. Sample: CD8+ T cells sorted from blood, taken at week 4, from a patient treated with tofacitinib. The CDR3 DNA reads TGCGCCAGCAGCTTGGCCGTAAACGTCGATGGCTACACCTTC. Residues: CASSLAVNVDGYTF.